The source of this T cell receptor beta chain is a study of blood T cell repertoires in COVID-19. The data were produced by immunoSEQ multiplex PCR, yet TCRdb's version contains in-frame clones alone and is incomplete. This sample has under 200,000 clones; roughly 85% occur once, and the top ten carry approximately 18%. The CDR3 totals 13 residues. Looked up from germline, CDR1 is SGHDN and CDR2 is FVKESK. Trimming stripped 3 bases from V and 4 bases from J, with 9 bases between. The sample was PBMCs or T cells enriched from blood (not recorded which). The chain has TRBV14 and TRBJ1-1; D not certain. The sequence came from a man aged 55-75 years who had recovered from COVID-19. For the CDR3, the DNA is TGTGCCAGCAGCCAGGGCCTATCCACTGAAGCTTTCTTT. This gives the protein CASSQGLSTEAFF.